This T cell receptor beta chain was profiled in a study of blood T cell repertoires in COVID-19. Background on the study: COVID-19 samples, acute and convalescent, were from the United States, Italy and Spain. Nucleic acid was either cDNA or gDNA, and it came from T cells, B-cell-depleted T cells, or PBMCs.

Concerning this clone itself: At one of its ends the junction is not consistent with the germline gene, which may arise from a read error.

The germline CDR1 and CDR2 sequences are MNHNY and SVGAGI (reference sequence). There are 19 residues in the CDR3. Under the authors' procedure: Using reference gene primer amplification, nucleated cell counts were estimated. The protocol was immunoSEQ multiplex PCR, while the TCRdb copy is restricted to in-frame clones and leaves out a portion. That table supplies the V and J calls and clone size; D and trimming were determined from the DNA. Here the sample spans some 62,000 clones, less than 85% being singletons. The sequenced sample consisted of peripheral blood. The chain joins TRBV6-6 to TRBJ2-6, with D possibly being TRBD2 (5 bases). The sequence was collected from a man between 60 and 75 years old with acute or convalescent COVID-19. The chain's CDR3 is CASSLLPAQSSSRANVLTF. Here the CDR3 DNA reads TGTGCCAGCAGTCTACTTCCGGCCCAATCTAGCTCTAGGGCCAACGTCCTGACTTTC.